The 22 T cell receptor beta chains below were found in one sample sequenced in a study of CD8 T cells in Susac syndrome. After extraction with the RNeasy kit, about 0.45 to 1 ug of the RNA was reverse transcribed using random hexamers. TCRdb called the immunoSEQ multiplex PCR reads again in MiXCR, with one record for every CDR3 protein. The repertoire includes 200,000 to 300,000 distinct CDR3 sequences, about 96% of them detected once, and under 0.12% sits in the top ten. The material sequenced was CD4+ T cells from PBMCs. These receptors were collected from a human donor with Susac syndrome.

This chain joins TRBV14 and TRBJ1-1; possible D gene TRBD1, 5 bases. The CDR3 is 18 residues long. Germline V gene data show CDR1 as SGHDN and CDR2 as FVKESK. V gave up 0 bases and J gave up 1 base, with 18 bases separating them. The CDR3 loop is CASSQEARDQLRNTEAFF. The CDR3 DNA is TGTGCCAGCAGCCAAGAGGCCCGGGACCAACTTAGGAACACTGAAGCTTTCTTT.

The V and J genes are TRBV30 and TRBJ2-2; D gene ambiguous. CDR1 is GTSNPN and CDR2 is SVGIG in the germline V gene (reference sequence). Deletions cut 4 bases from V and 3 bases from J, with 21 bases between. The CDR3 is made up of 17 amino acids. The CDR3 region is CAWIPPSPLMYTGELFF. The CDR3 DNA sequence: TGTGCCTGGATTCCTCCCTCCCCCCTCATGTACACCGGGGAGCTGTTTTTT.

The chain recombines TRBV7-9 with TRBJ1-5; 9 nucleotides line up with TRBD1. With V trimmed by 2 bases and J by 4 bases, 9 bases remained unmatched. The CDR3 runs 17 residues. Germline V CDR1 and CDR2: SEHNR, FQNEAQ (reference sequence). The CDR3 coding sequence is TGTGCCAGCAGCTTATCTCCAACCGGGACAGGGAATCAGCCCCAGCATTTT. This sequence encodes CASSLSPTGTGNQPQHF.

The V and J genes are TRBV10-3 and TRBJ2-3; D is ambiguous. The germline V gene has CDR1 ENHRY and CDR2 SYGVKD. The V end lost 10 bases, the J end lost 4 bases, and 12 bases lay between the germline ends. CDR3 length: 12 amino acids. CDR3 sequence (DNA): TGTGCCACTGGTCGTACCTCAGATACGCAGTATTTT. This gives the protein CATGRTSDTQYF.

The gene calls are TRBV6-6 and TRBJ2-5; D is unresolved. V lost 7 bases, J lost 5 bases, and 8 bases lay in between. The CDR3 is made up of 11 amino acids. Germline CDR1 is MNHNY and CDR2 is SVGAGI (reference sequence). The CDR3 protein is CASTTGETQYF. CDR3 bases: TGTGCCAGCACAACCGGGGAGACCCAGTACTTC.

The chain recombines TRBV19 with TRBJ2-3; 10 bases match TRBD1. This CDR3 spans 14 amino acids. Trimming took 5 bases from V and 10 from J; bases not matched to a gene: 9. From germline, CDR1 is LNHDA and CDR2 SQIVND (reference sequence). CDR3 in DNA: TGTGCCAGTAGTCCGGGACAGGGGCACGGGGCGCAGTATTTT. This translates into CASSPGQGHGAQYF.

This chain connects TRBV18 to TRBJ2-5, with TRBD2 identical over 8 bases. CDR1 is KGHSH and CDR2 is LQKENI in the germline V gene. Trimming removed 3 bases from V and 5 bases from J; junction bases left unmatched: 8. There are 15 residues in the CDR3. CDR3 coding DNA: TGTGCCAGCTCACCCTCCGGGGGGGCGCGGGAGACCCAGTACTTC. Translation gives CASSPSGGARETQYF.

The CDR3 sequence is CASSPRTGRAGELFF. CDR3 sequence (DNA): TGTGCCAGCAGCCCACGGACAGGGAGGGCCGGGGAGCTGTTTTTT. This sequence joins TRBV3-1 and TRBJ2-2, with D possibly being TRBD1 (8 bases). This CDR3 contains 15 residues. Trimming removed 4 bases at V and 6 bases at J, with 15 bases between. CDR1 and CDR2 from the germline V gene are LGHDT and YNNKEL (reference sequence).

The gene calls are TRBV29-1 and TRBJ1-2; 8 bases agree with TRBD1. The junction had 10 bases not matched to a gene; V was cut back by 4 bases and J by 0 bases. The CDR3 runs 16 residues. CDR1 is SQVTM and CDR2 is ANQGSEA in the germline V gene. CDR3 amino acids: CSVVGGQADSNYGYTF. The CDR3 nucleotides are TGCAGCGTTGTTGGGGGACAGGCCGATTCTAACTATGGCTACACCTTC. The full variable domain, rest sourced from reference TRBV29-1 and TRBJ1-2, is SAVISQKPSRDICQRGTSLTIQCQVDSQVTMMFWYRQQPGQSLTLIATANQGSEATYESGFVIDKFPISRPNLTFSTLTVSNMSPEDSSIYLCSVVGGQADSNYGYTFGSGTRLTVV.

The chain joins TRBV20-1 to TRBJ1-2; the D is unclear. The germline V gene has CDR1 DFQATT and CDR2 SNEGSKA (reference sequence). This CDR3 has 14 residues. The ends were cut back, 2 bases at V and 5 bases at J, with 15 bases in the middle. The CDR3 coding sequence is TGCAGTGCTAGAAGGGCGGACCCGAGTTATGGCTACACCTTC. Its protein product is CSARRADPSYGYTF.

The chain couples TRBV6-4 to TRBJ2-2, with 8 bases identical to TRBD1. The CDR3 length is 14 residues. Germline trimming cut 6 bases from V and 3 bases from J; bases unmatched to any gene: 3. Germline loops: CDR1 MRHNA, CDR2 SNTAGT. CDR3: CASRLDRDTGELFF. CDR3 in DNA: TGTGCCAGCAGACTGGACAGGGACACCGGGGAGCTGTTTTTT.

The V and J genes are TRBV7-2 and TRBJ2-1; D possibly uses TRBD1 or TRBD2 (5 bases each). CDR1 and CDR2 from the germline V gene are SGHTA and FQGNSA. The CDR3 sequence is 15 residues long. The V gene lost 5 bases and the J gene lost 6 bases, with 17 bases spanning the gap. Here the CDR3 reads CASSRRDLSGNEQFF. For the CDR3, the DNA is TGTGCCAGCAGCCGAAGGGACCTATCGGGCAATGAGCAGTTCTTC.

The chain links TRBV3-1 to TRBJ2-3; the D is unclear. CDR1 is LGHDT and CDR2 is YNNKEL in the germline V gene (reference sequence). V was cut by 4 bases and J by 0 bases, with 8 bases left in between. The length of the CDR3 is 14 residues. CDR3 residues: CASSLLESTDTQYF. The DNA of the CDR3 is TGTGCCAGCAGCCTGTTGGAGAGCACAGATACGCAGTATTTT.

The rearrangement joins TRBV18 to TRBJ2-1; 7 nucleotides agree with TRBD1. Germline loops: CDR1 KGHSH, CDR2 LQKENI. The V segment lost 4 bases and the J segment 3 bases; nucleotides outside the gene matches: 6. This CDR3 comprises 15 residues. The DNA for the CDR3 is TGTGCCAGCTCACTTATGAGGGACAGCTACAATGAGCAGTTCTTC. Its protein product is CASSLMRDSYNEQFF.

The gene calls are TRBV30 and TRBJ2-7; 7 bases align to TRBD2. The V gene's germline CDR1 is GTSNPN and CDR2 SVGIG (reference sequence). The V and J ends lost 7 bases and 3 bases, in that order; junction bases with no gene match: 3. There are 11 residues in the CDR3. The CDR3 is CALGRGYEQYF. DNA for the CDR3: TGTGCCTTGGGGAGGGGCTACGAGCAGTACTTC.

The CDR3 region has the DNA TGTGCCTGGAGGCTTAGCGGCCCGACCTACGAGCAGTACTTC. It specifies CAWRLSGPTYEQYF. The chain uses TRBV30 and TRBJ2-7; a weak D match, TRBD2 (6 bases). Germline V gene lookup returns CDR1 GTSNPN and CDR2 SVGIG (reference sequence). The ends were cut back, 3 bases at V and 2 bases at J, with 14 bases in the middle. This CDR3 region has 14 residues.

Here the CDR3 reads CASCIGYGETQYF. Here the CDR3 DNA reads TGTGCCAGCTGTATAGGATACGGGGAGACCCAGTACTTC. The rearrangement joins TRBV7-6 to TRBJ2-5; no firm D call. Trimming cost V 8 bases and J 5 bases, with 15 bases left between them. The CDR3 consists of 13 residues. From germline, CDR1 is SGHVS and CDR2 FNYEAQ.

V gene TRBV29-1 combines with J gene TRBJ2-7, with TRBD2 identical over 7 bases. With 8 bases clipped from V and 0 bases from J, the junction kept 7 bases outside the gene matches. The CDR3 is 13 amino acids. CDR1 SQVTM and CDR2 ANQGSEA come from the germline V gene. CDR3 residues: CSPGGLSSYEQYF. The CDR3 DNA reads TGCAGCCCGGGGGGACTCAGCTCCTACGAGCAGTACTTC.

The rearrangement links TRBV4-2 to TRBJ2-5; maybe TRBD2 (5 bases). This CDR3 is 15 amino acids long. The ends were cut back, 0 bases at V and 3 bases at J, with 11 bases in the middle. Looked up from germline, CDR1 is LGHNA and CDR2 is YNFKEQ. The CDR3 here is CASSQDPDGKETQYF. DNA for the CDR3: TGTGCCAGCAGCCAAGACCCGGACGGGAAAGAGACCCAGTACTTC.

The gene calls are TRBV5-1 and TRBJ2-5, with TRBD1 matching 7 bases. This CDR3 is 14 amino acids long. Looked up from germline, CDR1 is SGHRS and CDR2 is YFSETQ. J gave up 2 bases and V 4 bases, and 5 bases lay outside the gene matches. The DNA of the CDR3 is TGCGCCAGCAGCCTGGGACAGCAGCAAGAGACCCAGTACTTC. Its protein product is CASSLGQQQETQYF.

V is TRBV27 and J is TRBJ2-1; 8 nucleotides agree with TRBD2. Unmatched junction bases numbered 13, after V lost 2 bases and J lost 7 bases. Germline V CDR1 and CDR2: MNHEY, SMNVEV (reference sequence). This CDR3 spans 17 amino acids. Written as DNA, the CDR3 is TGTGCCAGCAGTTTAGTTCTATTTTCGACTAGCGTAAATGAGCAGTTCTTC. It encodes CASSLVLFSTSVNEQFF.

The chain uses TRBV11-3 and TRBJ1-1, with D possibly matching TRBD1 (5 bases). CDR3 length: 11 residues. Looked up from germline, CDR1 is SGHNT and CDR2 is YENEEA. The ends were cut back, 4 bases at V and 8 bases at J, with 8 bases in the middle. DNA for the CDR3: TGTGCCAGCAGCTCGAGGGGAGAAGCTTTCTTT. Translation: CASSSRGEAFF.